This T cell receptor beta chain was profiled in a study of memory CD4+ T cells and cytomegalovirus serostatus (dated by TCRdb to the late 2010s). For the study in its entirety: A total of roughly 33 healthy Belgian adults, of whom 9 were CMV seropositive and approximately 25 were CMV seronegative, were included in the cohort. CD4+ memory TCRbeta repertoires of a Belgian cohort with known cytomegalovirus serostatus were sequenced in order to replicate a published TCR-based CMV serostatus classifier.

From cysteine to phenylalanine, the CDR3 is 15 amino acids long. Here the CDR3 DNA is all that survives: 45 bases in frame from base 1. For this chain, trimming is 0 bases at the V end and 4 bases at the J end, and the number of junction bases without a gene match is 5. CDR1 and CDR2 are read off the germline V gene as SGHRS and YFSETQ. The Quick-DNA Microprep Kit was used to extract genomic DNA from the sorted cells. TCRbeta DNA was amplified with the immunoSEQ hsTCRbeta kit following the manufacturer's protocol. An Illumina MiSeq instrument was used to sequence the TCRbeta libraries. In the original analysis: Removing out-of-frame sequences left roughly 2.4 million distinct TCRbeta sequences, an average of approximately 61,000 per individual. Two values were used to score each individual: the count of roughly 180 previously reported CMV-associated TCRbeta sequences and the total count of productive distinct TCRbeta sequences. A beta-binomial model was reimplemented in Python, and scikit-learn random forests with default parameters were trained on US cohort data. Classifier performance on the Belgian cohort was summarized as median AUC with percentile confidence intervals over 10,000 bootstrap iterations. Here the immuneACCESS table is served through TCRdb, limited to in-frame sequences with V and J called. Missing clones are a known gap in these copies; in checked studies unresolved V genes cover under half, and the rest lacks a known reason. Clone size and the V and J calls come from that table; the DNA yielded D and trimming. This sample holds over 50,000 clones; 82% were observed only once. The top ten hold about 0.95% of the sample.

Points the paper makes about the study in general: The results were interpreted as suggesting that the CMV-associated TCR signature is largely present in the CD4+ memory repertoire. The original-framework classifier achieved a median bootstrapped AUC of about 0.94 with a 95% CI of 0.76-1.00 on the Belgian cohort. Of more than 150 previously reported CMV-associated TCRbeta sequences, around 70 appeared in the CD4+ memory repertoires, each in one to five individuals. For CMV serostatus prediction, a median bootstrapped AUC of approximately 0.95 was reached with the original framework, and a median bootstrapped AUC of approximately 0.92 was reached with a US-trained random forest. Unlike the original study, which covered naive and memory CD4+ and CD8+ populations, the Belgian study sequenced only CD4+CD45RO+ memory cells.

As for this clone: What this receptor recognizes is not known. One base away there is no much larger clone; base qualities are not given.

A FACSAria II was used to sort memory CD4+ T cells, defined as single viable CD3+CD4+CD8-CD45RO+ cells. CMV serostatus was assessed using a Roche Elecsys assay, by which serum IgG against CMV pp150, pp28, p38 and p52 was detected. After thawing, total CD4+ T cells were enriched by positive selection with CD4 magnetic microbeads. The samples came from a separate study whose specific focus was interrogating the CD4+ T cell memory repertoire. Peripheral blood mononuclear cells were isolated and cryopreserved according to standard operating procedures, and serum was stored at -80 degrees C. The staining relied on CD3-PerCP (BW264/56), CD4-APC (RPA-T4), CD45RO-PE (UCHT1) and CD8-Pacific Orange (3B5) antibodies, and Sytox blue was used to exclude non-viable cells.

The V and J genes are TRBV5-1 and TRBJ1-2, and 8 bases in between align with TRBD1. This receptor was taken from an adult in good health and CMV-seronegative. Sequenced sample: memory CD4+ T cells from blood. CDR3 sequence: CASSLGDRGSYGYTF. The sequenced DNA: TGCGCCAGCAGCTTGGGCGACAGGGGATCCTATGGCTACACCTTC.